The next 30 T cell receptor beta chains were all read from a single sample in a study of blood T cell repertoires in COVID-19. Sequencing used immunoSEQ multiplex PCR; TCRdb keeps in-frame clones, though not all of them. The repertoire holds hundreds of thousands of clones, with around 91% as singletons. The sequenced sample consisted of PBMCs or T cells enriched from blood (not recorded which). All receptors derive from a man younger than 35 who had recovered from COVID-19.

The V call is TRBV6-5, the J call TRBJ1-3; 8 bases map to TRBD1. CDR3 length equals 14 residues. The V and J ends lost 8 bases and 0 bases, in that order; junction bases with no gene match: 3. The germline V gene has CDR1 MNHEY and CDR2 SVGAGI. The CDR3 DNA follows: TGTGCCAGCGGGACAGGTCGCTCTGGAAACACCATATATTTT. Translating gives CASGTGRSGNTIYF.

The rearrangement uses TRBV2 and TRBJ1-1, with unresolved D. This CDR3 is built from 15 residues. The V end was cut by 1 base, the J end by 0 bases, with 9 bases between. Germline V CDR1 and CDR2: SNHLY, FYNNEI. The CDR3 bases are TGTGCCAGCAGTGAAGATCAGAATATGAACACTGAAGCTTTCTTT. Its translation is CASSEDQNMNTEAFF. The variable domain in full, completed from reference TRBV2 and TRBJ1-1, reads EPEVTQTPSHQVTQMGQEVILRCVPISNHLYFYWYRQILGQKVEFLVSFYNNEISEKSEIFDDQFSVERPDGSNFTLKIRSTKLEDSAMYFCASSEDQNMNTEAFFGQGTRLTVV.

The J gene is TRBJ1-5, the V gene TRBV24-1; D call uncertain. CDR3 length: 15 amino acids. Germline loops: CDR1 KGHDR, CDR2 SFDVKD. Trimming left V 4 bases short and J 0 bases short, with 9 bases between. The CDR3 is CATSDPLVSNQPQHF. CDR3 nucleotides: TGTGCCACCAGTGACCCGTTAGTTAGCAATCAGCCCCAGCATTTT.

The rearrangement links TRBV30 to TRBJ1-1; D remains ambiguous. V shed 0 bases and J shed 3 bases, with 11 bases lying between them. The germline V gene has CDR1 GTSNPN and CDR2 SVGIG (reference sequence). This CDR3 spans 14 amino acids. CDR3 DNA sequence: TGTGCCTGGAGTGTTTTACAGACCCACACTGAAGCTTTCTTT. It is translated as CAWSVLQTHTEAFF.

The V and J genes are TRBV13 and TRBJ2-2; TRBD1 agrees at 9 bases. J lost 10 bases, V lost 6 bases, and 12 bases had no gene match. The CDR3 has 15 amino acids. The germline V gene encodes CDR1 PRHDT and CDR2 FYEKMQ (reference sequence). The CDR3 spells CASRNWDREVEELFF. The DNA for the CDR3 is TGTGCCAGCAGAAACTGGGACAGGGAGGTCGAGGAGCTGTTTTTT.

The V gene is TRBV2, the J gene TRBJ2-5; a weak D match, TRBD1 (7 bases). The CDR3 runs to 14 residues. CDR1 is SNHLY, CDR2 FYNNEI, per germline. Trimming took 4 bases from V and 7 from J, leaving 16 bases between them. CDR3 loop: CASSVGQGGATQYF. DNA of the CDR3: TGTGCCAGCAGTGTGGGGCAGGGGGGAGCGACCCAGTACTTC.

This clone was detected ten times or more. The CDR3 sequence is CASSWGLGRGTSTDTQYF. The CDR3 DNA reads TGCGCCAGCAGCTGGGGGCTGGGGCGGGGGACCAGCACAGATACGCAGTATTTT. V is TRBV5-1 and J is TRBJ2-3; perhaps TRBD2 as D (7 bases). Trimming shortened V by 3 bases and J by 0 bases, and 20 bases separated the two germline ends. The CDR3 length is 18 residues. Germline assignment: CDR1 SGHRS and CDR2 YFSETQ.

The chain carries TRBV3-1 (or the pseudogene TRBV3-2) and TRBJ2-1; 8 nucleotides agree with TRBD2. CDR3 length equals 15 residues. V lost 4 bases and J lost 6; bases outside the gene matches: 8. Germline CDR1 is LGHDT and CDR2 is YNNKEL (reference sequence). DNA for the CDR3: TGTGCCAGCAGCCCCCGGGCTAGCGGGTCCAATGAGCAGTTCTTC. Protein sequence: CASSPRASGSNEQFF.

The CDR3 is CASSLTGGGGRSTDTQYF. The CDR3, as DNA: TGTGCCAGCAGCTTAACAGGCGGAGGAGGGAGAAGCACAGATACGCAGTATTTT. The chain combines TRBV7-8 with TRBJ2-3; maybe TRBD2 (6 bases). The CDR3 is made up of 18 amino acids. Germline V gene lookup returns CDR1 SGHVS and CDR2 FQNEAQ. The V gene lost 2 bases and the J gene lost 0 bases, with 18 bases spanning the gap. The complete variable domain, with remaining parts taken from reference TRBV7-8 and TRBJ2-3, reads GAGVSQSPRYKVAKRGQDVALRCDPISGHVSLFWYQQALGQGPEFLTYFQNEAQLDKSGLPSDRFFAERPEGSVSTLKIQRTQQEDSAVYLCASSLTGGGGRSTDTQYFGPGTRLTVL.

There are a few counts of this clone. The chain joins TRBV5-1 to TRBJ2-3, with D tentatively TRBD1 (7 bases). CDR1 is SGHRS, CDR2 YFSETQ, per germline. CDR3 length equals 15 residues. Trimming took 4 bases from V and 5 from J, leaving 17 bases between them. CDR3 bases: TGCGCCAGCAGCCAGGGGGGTACGGCCCGAGATACGCAGTATTTT. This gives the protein CASSQGGTARDTQYF.

CDR3 bases: TGTGCCAGCAGCCAAGATCTAGCCTTCCAAGAGACCCAGTACTTC. Its translation is CASSQDLAFQETQYF. The chain uses TRBV4-2 and TRBJ2-5; TRBD2 might be the D (5 bases). This CDR3 region has 15 residues. Germline V gene sequence: CDR1 LGHNA, CDR2 YNFKEQ. Trimming took off 0 bases at V and 1 base at J, with 9 bases between the two ends.

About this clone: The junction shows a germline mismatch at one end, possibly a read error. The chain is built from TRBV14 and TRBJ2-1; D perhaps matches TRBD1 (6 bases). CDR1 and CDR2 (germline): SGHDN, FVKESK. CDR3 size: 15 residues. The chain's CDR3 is CASSQDLKQGRIRIF. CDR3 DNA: TGTGCCAGCAGCCAAGATCTTAAGCAGGGGCGAATTCGGATCTTC.

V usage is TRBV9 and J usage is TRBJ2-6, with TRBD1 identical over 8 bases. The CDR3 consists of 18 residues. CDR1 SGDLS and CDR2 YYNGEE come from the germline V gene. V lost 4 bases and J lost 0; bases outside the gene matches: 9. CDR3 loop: CASSPWTGPGSGANVLTF. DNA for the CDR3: TGTGCCAGCAGCCCCTGGACAGGGCCTGGCTCTGGGGCCAACGTCCTGACTTTC.

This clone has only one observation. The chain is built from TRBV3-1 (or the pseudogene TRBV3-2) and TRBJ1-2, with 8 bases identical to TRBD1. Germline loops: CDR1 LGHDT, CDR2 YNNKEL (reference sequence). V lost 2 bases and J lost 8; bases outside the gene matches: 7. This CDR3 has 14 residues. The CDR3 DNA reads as TGTGCCAGCAGCCAACTCTACAGGGGGGAAGGCTACACCTTC. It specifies CASSQLYRGEGYTF.

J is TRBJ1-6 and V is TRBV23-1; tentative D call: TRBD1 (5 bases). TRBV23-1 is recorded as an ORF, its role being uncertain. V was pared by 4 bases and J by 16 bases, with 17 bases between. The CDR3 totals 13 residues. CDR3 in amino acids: CASSPPFGGGLHF. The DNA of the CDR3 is TGCGCCAGCAGTCCCCCGTTTGGGGGAGGGCTCCACTTT.

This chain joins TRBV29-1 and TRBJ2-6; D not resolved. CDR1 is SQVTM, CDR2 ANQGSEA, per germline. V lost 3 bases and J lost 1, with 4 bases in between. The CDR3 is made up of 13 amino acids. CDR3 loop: CSVDPSGANVLTF. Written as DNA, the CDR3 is TGCAGCGTTGATCCTTCTGGGGCCAACGTCCTGACTTTC.

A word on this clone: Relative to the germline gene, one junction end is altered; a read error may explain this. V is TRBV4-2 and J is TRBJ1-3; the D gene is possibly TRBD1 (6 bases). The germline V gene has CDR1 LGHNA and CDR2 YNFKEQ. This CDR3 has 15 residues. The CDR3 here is CASSQGDTSGNTIYF. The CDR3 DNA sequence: TGTGCCAGCAGTCAAGGGGACACCTCTGGAAACACCATATATTTT.

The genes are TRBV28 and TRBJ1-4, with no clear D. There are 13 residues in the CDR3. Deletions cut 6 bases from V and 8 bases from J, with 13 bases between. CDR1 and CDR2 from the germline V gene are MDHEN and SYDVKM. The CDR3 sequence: CASRSTIREKLFF. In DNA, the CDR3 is TGTGCCAGCAGATCCACAATCAGGGAAAAACTGTTTTTT.

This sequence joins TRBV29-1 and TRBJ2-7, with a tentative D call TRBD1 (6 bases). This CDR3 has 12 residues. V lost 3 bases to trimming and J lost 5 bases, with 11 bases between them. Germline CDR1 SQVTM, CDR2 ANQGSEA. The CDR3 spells CSVETGSHEQYF. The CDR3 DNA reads TGCAGCGTTGAGACAGGAAGCCACGAGCAGTACTTC.

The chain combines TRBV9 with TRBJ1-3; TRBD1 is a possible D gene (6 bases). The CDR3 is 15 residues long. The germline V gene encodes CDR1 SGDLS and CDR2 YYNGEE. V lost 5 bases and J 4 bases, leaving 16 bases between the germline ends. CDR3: CASSDRTESGNTIYF. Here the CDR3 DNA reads TGTGCCAGCAGTGACCGGACAGAAAGCGGAAACACCATATATTTT.

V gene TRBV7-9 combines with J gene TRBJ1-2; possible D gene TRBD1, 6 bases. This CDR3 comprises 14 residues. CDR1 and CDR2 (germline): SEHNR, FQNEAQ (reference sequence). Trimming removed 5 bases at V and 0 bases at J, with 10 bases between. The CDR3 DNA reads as TGTGCCAGCAGCCCCAAGGGGGCTAACTATGGCTACACCTTC. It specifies CASSPKGANYGYTF.

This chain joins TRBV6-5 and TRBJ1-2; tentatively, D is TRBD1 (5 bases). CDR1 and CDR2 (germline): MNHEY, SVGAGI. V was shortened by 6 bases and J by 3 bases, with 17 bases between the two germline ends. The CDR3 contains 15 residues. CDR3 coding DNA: TGTGCCAGCAGAATGGGGGGGGGAAGGTACTATGGCTACACCTTC. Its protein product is CASRMGGGRYYGYTF.

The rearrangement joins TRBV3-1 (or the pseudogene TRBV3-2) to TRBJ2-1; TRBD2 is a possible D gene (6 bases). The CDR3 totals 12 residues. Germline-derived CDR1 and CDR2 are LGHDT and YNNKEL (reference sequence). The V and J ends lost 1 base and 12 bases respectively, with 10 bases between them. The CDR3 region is CASSQAAGRQFF. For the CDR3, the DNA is TGTGCCAGCAGCCAAGCCGCGGGGCGGCAGTTCTTC.

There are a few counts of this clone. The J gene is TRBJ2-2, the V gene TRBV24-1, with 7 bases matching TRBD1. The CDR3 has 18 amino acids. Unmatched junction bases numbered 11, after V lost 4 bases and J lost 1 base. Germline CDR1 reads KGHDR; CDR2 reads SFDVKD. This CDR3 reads CATSDRQGNVWNTGELFF. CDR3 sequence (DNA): TGTGCCACCAGTGACAGACAGGGTAATGTTTGGAACACCGGGGAGCTGTTTTTT.

The CDR3 protein is CASSYRGIEQYF. The CDR3 nucleotides read TGCGCCAGCAGCTACAGGGGAATCGAGCAGTACTTC. V is TRBV5-1 and J is TRBJ2-7, with TRBD1 matching over 7 bases. The CDR3 spans 12 residues. With V trimmed by 3 bases and J by 6 bases, 3 bases remained unmatched. CDR1 SGHRS and CDR2 YFSETQ come from the germline V gene.

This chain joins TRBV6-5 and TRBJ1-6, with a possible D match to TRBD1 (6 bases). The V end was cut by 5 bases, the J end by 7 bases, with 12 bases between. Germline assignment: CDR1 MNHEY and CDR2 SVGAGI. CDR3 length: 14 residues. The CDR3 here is CASSRDIKNSPLHF. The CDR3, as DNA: TGTGCCAGCAGTAGGGACATCAAAAATTCACCCCTCCACTTT.

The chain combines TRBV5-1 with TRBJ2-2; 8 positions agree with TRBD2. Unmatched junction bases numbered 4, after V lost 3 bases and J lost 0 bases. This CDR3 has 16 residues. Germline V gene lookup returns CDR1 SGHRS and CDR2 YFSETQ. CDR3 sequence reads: CASSSLAGTNTGELFF. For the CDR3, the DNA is TGCGCCAGCAGCTCCTTAGCGGGAACGAACACCGGGGAGCTGTTTTTT.

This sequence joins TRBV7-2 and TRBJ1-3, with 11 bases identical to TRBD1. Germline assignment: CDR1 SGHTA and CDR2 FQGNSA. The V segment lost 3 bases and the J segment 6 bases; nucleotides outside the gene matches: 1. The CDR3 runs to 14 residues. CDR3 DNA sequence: TGTGCCAGCAGCTTCGGACAGGGGGCAAACACCATATATTTT. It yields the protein CASSFGQGANTIYF.

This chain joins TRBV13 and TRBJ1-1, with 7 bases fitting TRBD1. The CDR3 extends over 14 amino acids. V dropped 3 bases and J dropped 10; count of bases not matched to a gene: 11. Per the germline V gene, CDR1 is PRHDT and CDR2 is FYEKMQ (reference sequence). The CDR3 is CASSLTGRLEGAFF. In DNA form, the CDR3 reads TGTGCCAGCAGCTTGACAGGGAGGTTGGAGGGAGCTTTCTTT.

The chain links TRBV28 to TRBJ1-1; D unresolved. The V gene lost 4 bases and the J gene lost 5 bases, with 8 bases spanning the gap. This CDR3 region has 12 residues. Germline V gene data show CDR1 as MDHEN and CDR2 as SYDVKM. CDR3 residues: CASSWSRTEAFF. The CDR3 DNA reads TGTGCCAGCAGTTGGTCTAGGACTGAAGCTTTCTTT. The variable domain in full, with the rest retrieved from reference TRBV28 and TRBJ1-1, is DVKVTQSSRYLVKRTGEKVFLECVQDMDHENMFWYRQDPGLGLRLIYFSYDVKMKEKGDIPEGYSVSREKKERFSLILESASTNQTSMYLCASSWSRTEAFFGQGTRLTVV.